This TCR beta chain stems from a study of graft-versus-host responses after intestinal transplantation. Study summary: As for transplant type, recipients had multivisceral, liver-intestinal, or isolated intestinal grafts. Induction using anti-thymocyte globulin, followed by tacrolimus and steroids for approximately three years, was given to all recipients.

In its sample, this clone ranks as large. Its antigen is still unknown. The ends lost 3 bases at V and 5 bases at J; junction bases unmatched: 8. Per the germline V gene, CDR1 is LGHNA and CDR2 is YSLEER. This CDR3 comprises 15 residues. Sequencing was performed with immunoSEQ multiplex PCR; in TCRdb, only in-frame clones are kept and a portion is missing. The table has under 90,000 clones, around 90% seen once; the top ten hold roughly 4%. Study results and caveats: Allografts from individuals with graft-donor T cell macrochimerism displayed high graft-versus-host to host-versus-graft clonal ratios. There were GvH clones found in recipient marrow, and some of them appeared first in ileum or blood.

Here the sequenced sample was unstimulated CD8+ T cells sorted from spleen or lymph node cells, taken before transplant. The clonotype was recovered from a human donor who was the organ donor for an intestinal transplant. The chain uses TRBV4-3 and TRBJ1-2; 8 positions agree with TRBD1. This CDR3 is CASSHPGQVHYGYTF. The CDR3 DNA reads as TGCGCCAGCAGCCACCCGGGACAGGTGCATTATGGCTACACCTTC.